This TCR beta chain appears in the sequencing data of a study of shared clonotypes between healthy human individuals. Overall study: Donors were a couple of women and a few men aged 18 to 49.

Assay execution proceeded at the deep level. The table came from immunoSEQ multiplex PCR; TCRdb's copy has only in-frame clones and leaves some out. The data show some 500,000 clones, about 80% seen once. Study results and caveats: Sampling included only blood; tissue repertoires likely differ.

Concerning this clone itself: Its antigen is unknown.

CDR1 is LNHNV, CDR2 YYDKDF, per germline (reference sequence). The ends lost 5 bases at V and 0 bases at J; junction bases unmatched: 7. The CDR3 has 16 residues. The chain has TRBV15 and TRBJ2-3; 8 nucleotides line up with TRBD1. The clonotype was recovered from a woman in her thirties or forties in good health. Some clones in this sample may be carry-over from other donors' samples. The sequenced sample was PBMCs. The CDR3, as DNA: TGTGCCACCAGCCCCTGGGACAGGAGAAGCACAGATACGCAGTATTTT. Its translation is CATSPWDRRSTDTQYF.